What follows is one TCR beta chain and its context. Ten or more counts support this clonotype. It lacks a known antigen. No much larger clonotype is one base removed from it; base qualities were not supplied. The data originate from a study of T-cell reconstitution after alpha-beta-depleted transplantation in children (dated by TCRdb to the mid-2010s). A note on the overall study: The study quantitatively tracked T-cell immune reconstitution after TCRalphabeta/CD19-depleted allogeneic hematopoietic cell transplantation in children using TCR repertoire profiling.

Cut back by 6 bases and 4 bases, the V and J ends lie 16 bases apart. The CDR3 starts with the cysteine, ends with the phenylalanine, and has 14 residues. The entry retains the CDR3 DNA only, 42 bases that are in frame from base 1. Via the germline V gene (reference sequence), CDR1 is PRHDT and CDR2 FYEKMQ. The library came from PCR. Instrument used: Illumina HiSeq 2500. Molecular barcoding was employed in the preparation of TCR libraries, with unique molecular identifiers being used to normalize TCRbeta repertoire quantification. In-frame beta chains were kept once TCRdb had trimmed the public reads at Q25 with fastp and called clones with MiXCR. Rows are unified per CDR3 protein, each entry keeping the most common DNA and genes. This sample lists fewer than 120,000 distinct CDR3 sequences; approximately 10% were detected once. Around 8.5% of the sample belongs to the ten largest clones.

Sequencing used PBMCs from the stem cell graft donor, obtained from the stem cell graft. The V and J genes are TRBV13 and TRBJ2-7, with the D gene not confidently named. This TCR derives from a human donor who donated a stem cell graft to a child with acute lymphoblastic leukemia. For the CDR3, the sequence is CASSPGPRGYEQYF. Read as DNA, the sequence is TGTGCCAGCAGTCCCGGGCCCCGTGGGTACGAGCAGTACTTC.